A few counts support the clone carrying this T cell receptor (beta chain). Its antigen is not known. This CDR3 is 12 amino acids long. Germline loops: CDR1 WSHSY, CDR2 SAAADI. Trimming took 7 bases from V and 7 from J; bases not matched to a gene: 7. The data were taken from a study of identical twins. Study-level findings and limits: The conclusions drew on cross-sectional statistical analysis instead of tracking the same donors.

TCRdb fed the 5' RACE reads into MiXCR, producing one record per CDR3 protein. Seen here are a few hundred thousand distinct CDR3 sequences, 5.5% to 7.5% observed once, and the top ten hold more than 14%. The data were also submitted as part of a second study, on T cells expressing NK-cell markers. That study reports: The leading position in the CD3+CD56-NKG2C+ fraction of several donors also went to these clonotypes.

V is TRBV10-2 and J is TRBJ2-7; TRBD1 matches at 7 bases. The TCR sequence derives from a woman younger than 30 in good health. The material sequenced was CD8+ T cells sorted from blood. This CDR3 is CASNDRALEQYF. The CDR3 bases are TGCGCCAGCAACGACAGGGCCTTAGAGCAGTACTTC.